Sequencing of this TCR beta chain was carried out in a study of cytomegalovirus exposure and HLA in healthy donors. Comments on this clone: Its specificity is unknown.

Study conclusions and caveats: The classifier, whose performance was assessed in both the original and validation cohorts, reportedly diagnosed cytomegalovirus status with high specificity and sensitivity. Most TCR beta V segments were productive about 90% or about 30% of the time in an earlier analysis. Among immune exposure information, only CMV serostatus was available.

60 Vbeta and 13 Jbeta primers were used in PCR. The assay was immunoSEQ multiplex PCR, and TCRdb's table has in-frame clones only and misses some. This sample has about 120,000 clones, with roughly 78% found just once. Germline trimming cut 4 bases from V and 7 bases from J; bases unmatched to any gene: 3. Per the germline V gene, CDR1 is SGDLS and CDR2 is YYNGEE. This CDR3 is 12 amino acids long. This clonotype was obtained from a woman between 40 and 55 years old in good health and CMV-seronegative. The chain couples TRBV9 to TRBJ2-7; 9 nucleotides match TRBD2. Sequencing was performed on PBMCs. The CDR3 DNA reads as TGTGCCAGCAGCCCTAGCGGGAAAGAGCAGTACTTC. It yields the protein CASSPSGKEQYF.